The rows below give T cell receptor beta chains drawn from one sample of a study of cytomegalovirus exposure and HLA in healthy donors. Sequencing was performed with immunoSEQ multiplex PCR; in TCRdb, only in-frame clones are kept and a portion is missing. The sample consists of about 120,000 clones, roughly 63% of them appearing once. Material for sequencing was PBMCs. The origin of the receptors is a man aged 40-49 years in good health and CMV-seropositive. Both conserved end residues are part of each CDR3. The order of the fields is clone size, D gene, V gene, J gene, CDR3 DNA, CDR3 protein. A D gene is named only where the DNA matches it firmly. Clone size is shown for a subset of rows, as once, few, many or a class of expanded clone.

clone_size: .; d_call: TRBD1; v_call: TRBV19; j_call: TRBJ2-7; cdr3_nt: TGTGCCAGTAGTATTCTCGGGACAGGGGTCCACGAGCAGTACTTC; cdr3_aa: CASSILGTGVHEQYF
clone_size: .; d_call: .; v_call: TRBV4-1; j_call: TRBJ1-3; cdr3_nt: TGCGCCAGCAGCCAAGAATCCGGCTCTGGAAACACCATATATTTT; cdr3_aa: CASSQESGSGNTIYF
clone_size: once; d_call: TRBD1; v_call: TRBV27; j_call: TRBJ1-5; cdr3_nt: TGTGCCAGCAGCCCCGACAGGGGGGGGATTCAGCCCCAGCATTTT; cdr3_aa: CASSPDRGGIQPQHF
clone_size: .; d_call: .; v_call: TRBV7-9; j_call: TRBJ1-5; cdr3_nt: TGTGCCAGCGGACGGGGGGCCGAAGGGCCCCAGCATTTT; cdr3_aa: CASGRGAEGPQHF
clone_size: .; d_call: .; v_call: TRBV2; j_call: TRBJ2-4; cdr3_nt: TGTGCCAGCACCCAATCGACCTATTCGACAGCCCCGGGTGAAAACATTCAGTACTTC; cdr3_aa: CASTQSTYSTAPGENIQYF
clone_size: .; d_call: TRBD1; v_call: TRBV28; j_call: TRBJ1-2; cdr3_nt: TGTGCCAGCAGTTACTCAGGGGGCTACTATGGCTACACCTTC; cdr3_aa: CASSYSGGYYGYTF
clone_size: few; d_call: .; v_call: TRBV2; j_call: TRBJ2-7; cdr3_nt: TGTGCCAGCCGGGGGTCCCCGTCCTACGAGCAGTACTTC; cdr3_aa: CASRGSPSYEQYF
clone_size: once; d_call: .; v_call: TRBV29-1; j_call: TRBJ1-1; cdr3_nt: TGCAGCGTTGGGGCCCTCGGCGAGGGAACTGAAGCTTTCTTT; cdr3_aa: CSVGALGEGTEAFF
clone_size: .; d_call: TRBD2; v_call: TRBV7-9; j_call: TRBJ2-3; cdr3_nt: TGTGCCAGCAGCTTCGGGACTAGCGGGGGTTTCACAGATACGCAGTATTTT; cdr3_aa: CASSFGTSGGFTDTQYF
clone_size: .; d_call: .; v_call: TRBV7-3; j_call: TRBJ1-5; cdr3_nt: TGTGCCAGCAGCAGAGGACAGTCTCAGCCCCAGCATTTT; cdr3_aa: CASSRGQSQPQHF
clone_size: .; d_call: .; v_call: TRBV12-2; j_call: TRBJ2-3; cdr3_nt: TGTGCAAGTCACCTAGGGGCGGGAGCTAGCACAGATACGCAGTATTTT; cdr3_aa: CASHLGAGASTDTQYF
clone_size: .; d_call: TRBD2; v_call: TRBV2; j_call: TRBJ2-2; cdr3_nt: TGTGCCACCTTAAGGACTAGCGGGAGTAGGGAGCTGTTTTTT; cdr3_aa: CATLRTSGSRELFF
clone_size: .; d_call: .; v_call: TRBV7-9; j_call: TRBJ2-3; cdr3_nt: TGTGCCAGCAGCTTAGCGGCGGGTGCGACAGATACGCAGTATTTT; cdr3_aa: CASSLAAGATDTQYF
clone_size: .; d_call: .; v_call: TRBV28; j_call: TRBJ1-5; cdr3_nt: TGTGCCAGCAGTTTATGGCAGGCTCAGGGAGGTCAGCCCCAGCATTTT; cdr3_aa: CASSLWQAQGGQPQHF
clone_size: .; d_call: TRBD1; v_call: TRBV5-4; j_call: TRBJ2-7; cdr3_nt: TGTGCCAGCACCGACGCGGGGACAGGGAGGTCCTACGAGCAGTACTTC; cdr3_aa: CASTDAGTGRSYEQYF
clone_size: few; d_call: TRBD1; v_call: TRBV2; j_call: TRBJ1-4; cdr3_nt: TGTGCCAGCAGAGGAGACAGGGGTAACGAAAAACTGTTTTTT; cdr3_aa: CASRGDRGNEKLFF
clone_size: .; d_call: .; v_call: TRBV7-2; j_call: TRBJ1-2; cdr3_nt: TGTGCCAGCAGCGAAGAACCGGGGGGTGGGTATGGCTACACCTTC; cdr3_aa: CASSEEPGGGYGYTF
clone_size: .; d_call: .; v_call: TRBV19; j_call: TRBJ1-1; cdr3_nt: TGTGCCAGTGGCAGGGACAAAATGAACACTGAAGCTTTCTTT; cdr3_aa: CASGRDKMNTEAFF
clone_size: .; d_call: .; v_call: TRBV6-5; j_call: TRBJ2-7; cdr3_nt: TGTGCCAGCAGTTACTCAAGCGGGCTCTCCTACGAGCAGTACTTC; cdr3_aa: CASSYSSGLSYEQYF
clone_size: .; d_call: .; v_call: TRBV5-1; j_call: TRBJ1-1; cdr3_nt: TGCGCCAGCAAACAGGGCGGCCGTAACACTGAAGCTTTCTTT; cdr3_aa: CASKQGGRNTEAFF
clone_size: .; d_call: TRBD2; v_call: TRBV7-2; j_call: TRBJ2-7; cdr3_nt: TGTGCCAGCAGGGCTGGGACTAGCGGGGGCTACGAGCAGTACTTC; cdr3_aa: CASRAGTSGGYEQYF
clone_size: .; d_call: TRBD1; v_call: TRBV7-9; j_call: TRBJ1-1; cdr3_nt: TGTGCCAGCAGCGGAACGACAGGGGCTGGGACTGAAGCTTTCTTT; cdr3_aa: CASSGTTGAGTEAFF
clone_size: .; d_call: .; v_call: TRBV30; j_call: TRBJ2-7; cdr3_nt: TGTGCCTGGAGACGACAGAATCCCTACGAGCAGTACTTC; cdr3_aa: CAWRRQNPYEQYF
clone_size: .; d_call: TRBD1; v_call: TRBV2; j_call: TRBJ1-6; cdr3_nt: TGTGCCAGCCAGACAGGGGTGCTGGGTTCACCCCTCCACTTT; cdr3_aa: CASQTGVLGSPLHF
clone_size: few; d_call: TRBD1; v_call: TRBV5-5; j_call: TRBJ1-4; cdr3_nt: TGTGCCAGCAGCCGCACAGGGGCGGCTAATGAAAAACTGTTTTTT; cdr3_aa: CASSRTGAANEKLFF
clone_size: .; d_call: TRBD1; v_call: TRBV9; j_call: TRBJ2-5; cdr3_nt: TGTGCCAGCAGCGTAGGAGCGACAGGGCAAGAGACCCAGTACTTC; cdr3_aa: CASSVGATGQETQYF
clone_size: .; d_call: .; v_call: TRBV28; j_call: TRBJ1-1; cdr3_nt: TGTGCCAGCAGTTTTGGGCGGGGCACTGAAGCTTTCTTT; cdr3_aa: CASSFGRGTEAFF
clone_size: few; d_call: TRBD2; v_call: TRBV11-2; j_call: TRBJ2-5; cdr3_nt: TGTGCCAGCAGCTTGGGGAGCGGGGGGGCTGGGTTGGAGACCCAGTACTTC; cdr3_aa: CASSLGSGGAGLETQYF
clone_size: .; d_call: TRBD1; v_call: TRBV7-8; j_call: TRBJ1-5; cdr3_nt: TGTGCCAGCAGCTTTGGGACAGATAATCGGCCCCAGCATTTT; cdr3_aa: CASSFGTDNRPQHF
clone_size: .; d_call: TRBD1; v_call: TRBV6-5; j_call: TRBJ2-7; cdr3_nt: TGTGCCAGCCACCAACCGGGACAGGGATCGTACGAGCAGTACTTC; cdr3_aa: CASHQPGQGSYEQYF
clone_size: once; d_call: TRBD2; v_call: TRBV19; j_call: TRBJ2-1; cdr3_nt: TGTGCCAGTAGTATGACTAGCGCGGGACTGGAGCAGTTCTTC; cdr3_aa: CASSMTSAGLEQFF
clone_size: once; d_call: .; v_call: TRBV19; j_call: TRBJ1-2; cdr3_nt: TGTGCCAGTAGTGTTACTTATGACTATGGCTACACCTTC; cdr3_aa: CASSVTYDYGYTF
clone_size: .; d_call: TRBD2; v_call: TRBV6-1; j_call: TRBJ2-5; cdr3_nt: TGTGCCAGCAAGCAGCGGGGGGGCGGCCAAGAGACCCAGTACTTC; cdr3_aa: CASKQRGGGQETQYF
clone_size: .; d_call: TRBD1; v_call: TRBV15; j_call: TRBJ2-1; cdr3_nt: TGTGCCACCAGCGGGGACAGTAGCTCCTACAATGAGCAGTTCTTC; cdr3_aa: CATSGDSSSYNEQFF
clone_size: once; d_call: .; v_call: TRBV29-1; j_call: TRBJ2-5; cdr3_nt: TGCAGCGTTGAAAACTCTACAGGGTGGGAGACCCAGTACTTC; cdr3_aa: CSVENSTGWETQYF
clone_size: .; d_call: .; v_call: TRBV10-3; j_call: TRBJ2-5; cdr3_nt: TGTGCCATCAGTGAACTACCTGAAGAGACCCAGTACTTC; cdr3_aa: CAISELPEETQYF
clone_size: .; d_call: TRBD2; v_call: TRBV28; j_call: TRBJ2-3; cdr3_nt: TGTGCCAGCAGTCCGACTAGCGGCACAGATACGCAGTATTTT; cdr3_aa: CASSPTSGTDTQYF
clone_size: .; d_call: TRBD2; v_call: TRBV4-3; j_call: TRBJ2-1; cdr3_nt: TGCGCCAGCAGCCAACCTGTGACTAGCGGGAGTCGGAATGAGCAGTTCTTC; cdr3_aa: CASSQPVTSGSRNEQFF
clone_size: .; d_call: TRBD1; v_call: TRBV7-8; j_call: TRBJ2-1; cdr3_nt: TGTGCCAGCAGCTGGGGACAGTACAATGAGCAGTTCTTC; cdr3_aa: CASSWGQYNEQFF
clone_size: few; d_call: TRBD1; v_call: TRBV27; j_call: TRBJ2-1; cdr3_nt: TGTGCCAGCAGAGAGCTTCAAGGACAGGGAGTGAACAATGAGCAGTTCTTC; cdr3_aa: CASRELQGQGVNNEQFF
clone_size: .; d_call: TRBD1; v_call: TRBV25-1; j_call: TRBJ2-7; cdr3_nt: TGTGCCAGCAGTCCTTTAGGACAGGGTGTGTACGAGCAGTACTTC; cdr3_aa: CASSPLGQGVYEQYF
clone_size: few; d_call: TRBD1; v_call: TRBV2; j_call: TRBJ2-7; cdr3_nt: TGTGCCAGCGGCCGGGACAGGGAAGGCTACGAGCAGTACTTC; cdr3_aa: CASGRDREGYEQYF
clone_size: .; d_call: .; v_call: TRBV10-3; j_call: TRBJ1-2; cdr3_nt: TGTGCCATCAACAAGGGTGATGGGGGGACCTATGGCTACACCTTC; cdr3_aa: CAINKGDGGTYGYTF
clone_size: .; d_call: .; v_call: TRBV28; j_call: TRBJ2-1; cdr3_nt: TGTGCCAGCAGTTTTGAGGAGCTAGCTCATGAGCAGTTCTTC; cdr3_aa: CASSFEELAHEQFF
clone_size: .; d_call: .; v_call: TRBV7-9; j_call: TRBJ1-1; cdr3_nt: TGTGCCAGCAGCTTAGATATGAACACTGAAGCTTTCTTT; cdr3_aa: CASSLDMNTEAFF
clone_size: .; d_call: .; v_call: TRBV6-6; j_call: TRBJ2-3; cdr3_nt: TGTGCCACCGGAGGACGCACAGATACGCAGTATTTT; cdr3_aa: CATGGRTDTQYF
clone_size: .; d_call: .; v_call: TRBV10-3; j_call: TRBJ2-5; cdr3_nt: TGTGCCATCAGTTTGACAGGACCCCAAGAGACCCAGTACTTC; cdr3_aa: CAISLTGPQETQYF
clone_size: few; d_call: TRBD1; v_call: TRBV6-6; j_call: TRBJ2-5; cdr3_nt: TGTGCCAGCAGTTACTCTTCCAGGACAGGGCAAGAGACCCAGTACTTC; cdr3_aa: CASSYSSRTGQETQYF
clone_size: .; d_call: .; v_call: TRBV5-1; j_call: TRBJ2-1; cdr3_nt: TGCGCCAGCAGCCCTACTAGCTCGTCTGAGCAGTTCTTC; cdr3_aa: CASSPTSSSEQFF